These T cell receptor beta chains were read from a single sample in a study of post-analysis software for immune sequencing data. TCRdb re-derived calls from the PCR reads in MiXCR, one entry per CDR3 protein. The table lists approximately 460,000 distinct CDR3 sequences, roughly 45% of them singletons, with roughly 12% in the top ten. The source material was blood. These receptors were collected from a girl aged 5-17 years with multiple sclerosis. The conserved cysteine and the conserved F or W are not part of the CDR3 here. D genes are given only for firm matches.

>TRBJ2-7|TRBV20-1|NA
SAGNRNLTYEQY
>TRBJ2-5|TRBV10-1|NA
ASSESGQYQETQY
>TRBJ1-5|TRBV12-3/TRBV12-4|TRBD1
ASSPGQGPTKGNQPQH
>TRBJ1-1|TRBV6-5|NA
ASSPQRVSAEAF
>TRBJ2-7|TRBV7-2|NA
ASSLGVAQY
>TRBJ2-1|TRBV15|TRBD1
ATSGGQGEWINNEQF
>TRBJ1-1|TRBV28|NA
ASRGVWNTEAF
>TRBJ2-7|TRBV4-2|NA
ASSQEGVNSYEQY
>TRBJ2-7|TRBV7-2|TRBD2
ASSPGGSAYEQY
>TRBJ2-5|TRBV6-6|NA
ASSQGVPQETQY
>TRBJ2-1|TRBV7-3|NA
ASSFGSSYNEQF
>TRBJ1-1|TRBV12-3/TRBV12-4|NA
ASSAGEGTEAF
>TRBJ1-2|TRBV20-1|NA
SARDHNREAGYT
>TRBJ2-1|TRBV6-6|NA
ASTNGPNSYNEQF
>TRBJ2-5|TRBV7-3|NA
ASSLSGGETQY
>TRBJ2-1|TRBV24-1|TRBD2
ATSETGTSGSNEQF
>TRBJ2-1|TRBV12-3/TRBV12-4|NA
ASSWAEGTQF
>TRBJ1-1|TRBV12-3/TRBV12-4|NA
ASSPRQTNTEAF
>TRBJ2-5|TRBV29-1|TRBD2
SVVAGVETQY
>TRBJ2-1|TRBV20-1|NA
SASVLDTYNEQF
>TRBJ1-3|TRBV7-2|NA
ASTELDGRNTIY
>TRBJ2-7|TRBV6-5|NA
ASSPAGLLSSYEQY
>TRBJ1-4|TRBV7-9|NA
ASSSETGIANEKLF
>TRBJ2-7|TRBV7-3|TRBD2
ASSPKPGLASSYEQY
>TRBJ2-7|TRBV9|TRBD1
ASSVAPGTGINEQY
>TRBJ2-1|TRBV7-2|NA
ASSAQAAGTPSYNEQF